This T cell receptor beta chain is from a study of T cells in Graves' hyperthyroidism and ophthalmopathy. As concerns this clonotype: Antigen: not known.

Fresh 10 ml peripheral blood yielded PBMCs. RNA transcripts provided the source from which TCR beta CDR3 regions were amplified. HTBI primers were the set used in a first-round RT-PCR of the TCR CDR3. TCRdb re-analysed the multiplex PCR reads in MiXCR, keeping a single row per CDR3 protein. The repertoire holds about 580,000 distinct CDR3 sequences, 14% seen once, with roughly 6.2% in the top ten. Findings and limits, study-wide: In simple terms, a model built on 13 V-J features told ophthalmopathy apart from stable hyperthyroidism. Clonotypes that were expanded in thyroid above 0.001 mostly appeared in blood too.

This receptor was obtained from a woman aged 25 to 39 with Graves' hyperthyroidism that later progressed to Graves' ophthalmopathy. Sequencing was carried out using blood.

CDR3 sequence reads: CASSPMTGQGDEQYF. The CDR3 DNA is TGTGCCAGCAGCCCCATGACCGGACAGGGGGACGAGCAGTACTTC. The chain carries TRBV7-9 and TRBJ2-7; 10 bases line up with TRBD1. The CDR3 consists of 15 residues. The V segment lost 5 bases and the J segment 5 bases; nucleotides outside the gene matches: 9. Germline CDR1 and CDR2: SEHNR and FQNEAQ (reference sequence).